This TCR beta chain was sequenced during a study of T cells in Graves' hyperthyroidism and ophthalmopathy. Amplified TCR beta CDR3 regions came from RNA transcripts. The HTBI primer set served for first-round RT-PCR of the TCR CDR3. TCRdb called the multiplex PCR reads again in MiXCR, with one record for every CDR3 protein. The data contain some 650,000 distinct CDR3 sequences, approximately 16% of them singletons. CDR1 KGHSH and CDR2 LQKENI come from the germline V gene. This CDR3 spans 14 amino acids. This clonotype turned up a few times. A read error may account for a junction end that differs from germline.

This receptor was obtained from a woman aged 40 to 50 with Graves' ophthalmopathy. The V call is TRBV18, the J call TRBJ2-3; 7 nucleotides agree with TRBD1. The material sequenced was blood. The CDR3 DNA reads TGTGCCGGCTCACCGGCAAACAGGGGAGATACGCAGTATTTT. Its translation: CAGSPANRGDTQYF.